The present T cell receptor (beta chain) was sequenced within a study of identical twins. CDR3 length: 13 amino acids. From germline, CDR1 is SQVTM and CDR2 ANQGSEA. TCRdb reanalysed the 5' RACE reads using MiXCR and keeps one entry per CDR3 protein. The table has 450,000 or so distinct CDR3 sequences, about a fifth seen once. Only a few counts were recorded for this clonotype. This chain uses TRBV29-1 with TRBJ1-1, with a weak D call TRBD1 (6 bases). The sample comprised naive T cells sorted from blood. This TCR was sampled from a man between 45 and 60 years old in good health. The CDR3 DNA is TGCAGTGTTCAGGGGAACGTGAACACTGAAGCTTTCTTT. This sequence encodes CSVQGNVNTEAFF.